These 14 T cell receptor beta chains came from one sample sequenced in a study of cytomegalovirus exposure and HLA in healthy donors. The PCR used 60 Vbeta and 13 Jbeta primers. TCRdb's table, derived via immunoSEQ multiplex PCR, lists solely in-frame clones and lacks some. The repertoire holds 100,000 to 150,000 clones, with roughly 85% as singletons. The sample taken for sequencing was PBMCs. The source is a boy between 10 and 17 years old in good health and CMV-seronegative.

The chain combines TRBV28 with TRBJ2-7; 7 positions match TRBD1. The CDR3 totals 14 residues. Trimming cost V 3 bases and J 0 bases; bases outside gene matches: 2. Germline CDR1 and CDR2: MDHEN and SYDVKM. The DNA of the CDR3 is TGTGCCAGCAGTTTCGAGGGGGCCTCCTACGAGCAGTACTTC. Its translation: CASSFEGASYEQYF.

The gene calls are TRBV5-5 and TRBJ1-5; 8 bases match TRBD1. The CDR3 has 15 amino acids. V shed 6 bases, J shed 5 bases, and the junction held 10 bases outside the gene matches. Germline V gene lookup returns CDR1 SGHKS and CDR2 YYEKEE (reference sequence). The CDR3 nucleotides read TGTGCCAGCACCGCCGGACAGGGATGGGATCAGCCCCAGCATTTT. Translating gives CASTAGQGWDQPQHF.

The rearrangement uses TRBV5-6 and TRBJ1-2, with D perhaps TRBD1 (5 bases). Per germline, CDR1 SGHDT and CDR2 YYEEEE. V was trimmed by 6 bases and J by 1 base, leaving 16 bases between them. This CDR3 is 15 amino acids long. CDR3 in DNA: TGTGCCAGCACACTCAGACAGCTCTTTAACTATGGCTACACCTTC. The encoded protein is CASTLRQLFNYGYTF.

In its sample, this clone was seen a few times. The chain joins TRBV19 to TRBJ1-1; tentatively, D is TRBD1 (6 bases). Germline V gene data show CDR1 as LNHDA and CDR2 as SQIVND (reference sequence). V dropped 0 bases and J dropped 1 base, with 9 bases sitting between them. This CDR3 has 15 residues. CDR3 residues: CASSIEHRANTEAFF. The CDR3 coding sequence is TGTGCCAGTAGTATAGAGCACAGGGCGAACACTGAAGCTTTCTTT.

This clone was picked up a small number of times. The chain uses TRBV30 and TRBJ2-7; possible D gene TRBD1, 7 bases. Trimming removed 4 bases at V and 4 bases at J, with 11 bases between. The germline V gene encodes CDR1 GTSNPN and CDR2 SVGIG (reference sequence). The CDR3 runs 12 residues. The CDR3 region is CAWKQGRYEQYF. The CDR3 nucleotides read TGTGCCTGGAAACAGGGGAGGTACGAGCAGTACTTC.

This clone was picked up one time. The V gene is TRBV6-6, the J gene TRBJ2-1; 8 positions match TRBD1. The CDR3 sequence is 16 residues long. Trimming cost V 6 bases and J 0 bases; bases outside gene matches: 7. Per germline, CDR1 MNHNY and CDR2 SVGAGI (reference sequence). The DNA of the CDR3 is TGTGCCAGCAGGACTCGCCAGGGGGCCTCCTACAATGAGCAGTTCTTC. This sequence encodes CASRTRQGASYNEQFF.

This chain joins TRBV9 and TRBJ2-1; TRBD2 aligns across 8 bases. The V gene's germline CDR1 is SGDLS and CDR2 YYNGEE. The V gene end was trimmed by 0 bases and the J gene end by 7 bases; junction bases not matched to a gene: 15. The CDR3 length is 18 residues. For the CDR3, the DNA is TGTGCCAGCAGCGTAGACCTCGGGAGGGCCATGAAGATGAATGAGCAGTTCTTC. Protein: CASSVDLGRAMKMNEQFF.

This clone showed up just once. V is TRBV5-1 and J is TRBJ1-1, with 7 bases aligning to TRBD1. J lost 5 bases, V lost 0 bases, and 7 bases had no gene match. The CDR3 loop spans 15 amino acids. CDR1 and CDR2 (germline): SGHRS, YFSETQ. The CDR3 loop reads CASSLDGSGGTEAFF. For the CDR3, the DNA is TGCGCCAGCAGCTTGGACGGGTCAGGGGGGACTGAAGCTTTCTTT.

V and J are TRBV19 and TRBJ1-1; no reliable D call. CDR1 and CDR2 (germline): LNHDA, SQIVND (reference sequence). The CDR3 spans 12 residues. V was cut by 9 bases and J by 3 bases, with 11 bases left in between. The CDR3: CASSRGYTEAFF. In DNA form, the CDR3 reads TGTGCCAGCTCACGAGGTTACACTGAAGCTTTCTTT. Based on the CDR3 plus reference TRBV19 and TRBJ1-1, the full variable domain is DGGITQSPKYLFRKEGQNVTLSCEQNLNHDAMYWYRQDPGQGLRLIYYSQIVNDFQKGDIAEGYSVSREKKESFPLTVTSAQKNPTAFYLCASSRGYTEAFFGQGTRLTVV.

The rearrangement joins TRBV9 to TRBJ1-2; possibly TRBD1 for D (6 bases). Germline CDR1 SGDLS, CDR2 YYNGEE. The V end lost 4 bases, the J end lost 4 bases, and 17 bases lay between the germline ends. CDR3 length: 15 residues. The CDR3 region is CASSQGGGGGYGYTF. CDR3 nucleotides: TGTGCCAGCAGCCAAGGCGGCGGGGGCGGCTATGGCTACACCTTC.

V usage is TRBV6-8 and J usage is TRBJ1-5, with no clear D. Germline V gene lookup returns CDR1 MNHGY and CDR2 SAAAGT. V was shortened by 6 bases and J by 9 bases, with 6 bases between the two germline ends. The CDR3 is made up of 10 amino acids. In DNA form, the CDR3 reads TGTGCCAGCAGCCGCGGGCCCCAGCATTTT. Its protein is CASSRGPQHF.

The V call is TRBV30, the J call TRBJ2-3; D perhaps matches TRBD2 (5 bases). Trimming removed 5 bases at V and 2 bases at J, with 14 bases between. The germline V gene encodes CDR1 GTSNPN and CDR2 SVGIG (reference sequence). The CDR3 spans 14 residues. DNA for the CDR3: TGTGCCTGGGGGGAGCCCCTCCCCACAGATACGCAGTATTTT. Translation: CAWGEPLPTDTQYF.

The chain employs TRBV6-5 and TRBJ2-5, with 8 bases matching TRBD1. The CDR3 is made up of 14 amino acids. V gave up 8 bases and J gave up 5 bases; unmatched junction bases: 10. The germline gives CDR1 MNHEY, CDR2 SVGAGI. CDR3 in DNA: TGTGCCAGCGGACCACAGGGGGAAGGGGAGACCCAGTACTTC. Translation gives CASGPQGEGETQYF.

This chain joins TRBV5-6 and TRBJ2-7; 15 bases align to TRBD2. The CDR3 totals 19 residues. Germline loops: CDR1 SGHDT, CDR2 YYEEEE. With V trimmed by 0 bases and J by 5 bases, 12 bases remained unmatched. CDR3 amino acids: CASSLANGLAGGLDNEQYF. CDR3 nucleotide sequence: TGTGCCAGCAGCTTGGCCAACGGACTAGCGGGAGGGCTAGACAACGAGCAGTACTTC.